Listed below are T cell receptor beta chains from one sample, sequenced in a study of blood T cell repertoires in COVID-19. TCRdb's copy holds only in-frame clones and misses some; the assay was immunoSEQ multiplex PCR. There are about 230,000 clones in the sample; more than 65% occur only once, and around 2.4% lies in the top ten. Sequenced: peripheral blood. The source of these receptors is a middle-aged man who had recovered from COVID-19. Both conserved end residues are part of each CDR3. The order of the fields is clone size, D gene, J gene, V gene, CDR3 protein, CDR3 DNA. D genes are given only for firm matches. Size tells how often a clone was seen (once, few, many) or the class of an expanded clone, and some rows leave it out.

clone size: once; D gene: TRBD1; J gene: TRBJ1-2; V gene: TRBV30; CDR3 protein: CAWGRQGNYGYTF; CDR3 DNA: TGTGCCTGGGGTAGACAGGGGAACTATGGCTACACCTTC
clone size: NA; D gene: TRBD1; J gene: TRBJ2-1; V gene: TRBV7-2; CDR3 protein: CASSLTTGPYNEQFF; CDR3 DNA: TGTGCCAGCAGCCTGACGACAGGGCCTTACAATGAGCAGTTCTTC
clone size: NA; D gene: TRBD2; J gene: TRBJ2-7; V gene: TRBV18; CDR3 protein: CASSPGLAGDNEQYF; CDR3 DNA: TGTGCCAGCTCACCGGGACTAGCAGGAGATAACGAGCAGTACTTC
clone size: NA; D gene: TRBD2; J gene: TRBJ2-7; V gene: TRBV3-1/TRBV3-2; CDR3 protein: CASSHGGISYEQYF; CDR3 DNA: TGTGCCAGCAGCCACGGGGGGATCTCCTACGAGCAGTACTTC
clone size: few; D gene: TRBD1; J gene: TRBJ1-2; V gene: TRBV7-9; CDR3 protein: CASSLWDRDYGYTF; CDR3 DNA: TGTGCCAGCAGCTTATGGGACAGAGACTATGGCTACACCTTC
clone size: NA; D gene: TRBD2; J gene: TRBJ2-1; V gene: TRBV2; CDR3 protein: CASSDGLAGANNEQFF; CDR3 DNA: TGTGCCAGCAGTGACGGACTAGCGGGAGCTAACAATGAGCAGTTCTTC
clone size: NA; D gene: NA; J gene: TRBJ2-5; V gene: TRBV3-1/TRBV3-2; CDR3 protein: CASSQDGDTGPPETQYF; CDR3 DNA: TGTGCCAGCAGCCAAGACGGGGACACAGGGCCACCCGAGACCCAGTACTTC
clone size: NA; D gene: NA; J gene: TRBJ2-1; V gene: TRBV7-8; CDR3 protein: CASSLGGELNEQFF; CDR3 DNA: TGTGCCAGCAGCTTAGGGGGCGAGTTGAATGAGCAGTTCTTC
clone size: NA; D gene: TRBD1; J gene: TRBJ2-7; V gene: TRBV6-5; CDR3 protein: CASRRDRVYEQYF; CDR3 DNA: TGTGCCAGCAGGAGGGACAGGGTCTACGAGCAGTACTTC
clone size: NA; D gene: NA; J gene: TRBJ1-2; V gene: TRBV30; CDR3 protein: CAWSLTGAMLNYGYTF; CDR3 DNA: TGTGCCTGGAGCTTGACAGGCGCTATGCTTAACTATGGCTACACCTTC
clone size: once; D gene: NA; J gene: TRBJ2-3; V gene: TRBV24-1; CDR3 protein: CATSDGLADTQYF; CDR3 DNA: TGTGCCACCAGTGATGGTCTAGCAGATACGCAGTATTTT
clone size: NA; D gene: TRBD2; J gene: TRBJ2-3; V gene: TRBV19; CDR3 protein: CATRGRAEYTDTQYF; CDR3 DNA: TGTGCCACCCGCGGGAGGGCCGAATACACAGATACGCAGTATTTT
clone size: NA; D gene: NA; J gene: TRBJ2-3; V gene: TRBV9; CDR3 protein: CASSVGAFRTDTQYF; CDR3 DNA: TGTGCCAGCAGCGTAGGGGCCTTTCGCACAGATACGCAGTATTTT
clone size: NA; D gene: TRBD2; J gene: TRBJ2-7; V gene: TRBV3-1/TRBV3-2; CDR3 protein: CASSGLAGTYEQYF; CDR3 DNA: TGTGCCAGCAGCGGGCTAGCGGGGACCTACGAGCAGTACTTC
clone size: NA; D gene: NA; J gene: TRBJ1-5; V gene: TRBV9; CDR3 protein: CASSSAGTRDGPQHF; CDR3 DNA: TGTGCCAGCAGCTCCGCCGGGACAAGGGACGGGCCCCAGCATTTT
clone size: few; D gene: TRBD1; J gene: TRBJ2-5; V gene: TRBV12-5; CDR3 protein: CASGLGQGETQYF; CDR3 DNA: TGTGCTAGTGGTTTGGGACAGGGAGAGACCCAGTACTTC
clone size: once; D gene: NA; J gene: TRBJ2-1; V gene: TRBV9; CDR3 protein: CASSVAGGANYNEQFF; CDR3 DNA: TGTGCCAGCAGCGTAGCTGGGGGGGCCAACTACAATGAGCAGTTCTTC